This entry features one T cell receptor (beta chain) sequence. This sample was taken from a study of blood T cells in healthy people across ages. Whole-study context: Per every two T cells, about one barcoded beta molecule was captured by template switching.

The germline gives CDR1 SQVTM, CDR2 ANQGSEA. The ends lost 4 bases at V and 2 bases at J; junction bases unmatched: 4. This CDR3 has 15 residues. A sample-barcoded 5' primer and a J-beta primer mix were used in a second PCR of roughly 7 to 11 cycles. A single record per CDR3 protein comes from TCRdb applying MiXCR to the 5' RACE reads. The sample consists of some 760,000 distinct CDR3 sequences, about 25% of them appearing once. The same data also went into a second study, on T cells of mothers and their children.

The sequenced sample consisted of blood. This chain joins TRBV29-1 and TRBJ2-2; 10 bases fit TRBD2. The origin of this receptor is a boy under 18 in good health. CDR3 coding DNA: TGCAGCGTTGCGGGGACTAGCGATAACACCGGGGAGCTGTTTTTT. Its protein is CSVAGTSDNTGELFF.